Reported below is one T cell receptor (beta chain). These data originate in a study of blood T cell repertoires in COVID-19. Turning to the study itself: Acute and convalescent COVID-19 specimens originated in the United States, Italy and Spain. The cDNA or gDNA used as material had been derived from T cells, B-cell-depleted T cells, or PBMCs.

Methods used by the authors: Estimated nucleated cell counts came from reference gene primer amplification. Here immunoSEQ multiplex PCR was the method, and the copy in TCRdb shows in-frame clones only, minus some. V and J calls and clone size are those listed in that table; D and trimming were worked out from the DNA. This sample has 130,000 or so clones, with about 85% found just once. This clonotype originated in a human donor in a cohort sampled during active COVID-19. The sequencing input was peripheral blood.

As DNA, the CDR3 is TGTGCCAGCAGCCAAGAAAGGCCCGCGACAGGGTTCACTGAAGCTTTCTTT. Amino acids: CASSQERPATGFTEAFF. V is TRBV4-2 and J is TRBJ1-1, with TRBD1 identical over 7 bases. Germline V gene data show CDR1 as LGHNA and CDR2 as YNFKEQ. Germline trimming cut 0 bases from V and 4 bases from J; bases unmatched to any gene: 11. The CDR3 is 17 residues long.